What follows are 15 T cell receptor beta chains derived from one specimen sequenced in a study of cytomegalovirus exposure and HLA in healthy donors. In the PCR, 60 Vbeta and 13 Jbeta primers were used. Sequenced by immunoSEQ multiplex PCR; TCRdb stores in-frame clones only, minus some. The sample gives roughly 120,000 clones, around 73% of which show up once; approximately 8.4% is in the top ten. The sequenced sample consisted of PBMCs. These receptor sequences come from a middle-aged man in good health and CMV-seronegative.

This clone has only one observation. The chain uses TRBV19 and TRBJ2-1, with D perhaps TRBD1 (5 bases). Germline values: CDR1 LNHDA, CDR2 SQIVND (reference sequence). The CDR3 has 14 amino acids. Trimming took 2 bases from V and 12 from J, leaving 17 bases between them. This chain's CDR3 is CASSISAAGSGQFF. In DNA, the CDR3 is TGTGCCAGTAGTATATCGGCCGCAGGGTCCGGGCAGTTCTTC.

The chain uses TRBV9 and TRBJ2-1, with D possibly TRBD1 on 5 matching bases. The CDR3 loop spans 13 amino acids. Per germline, CDR1 SGDLS and CDR2 YYNGEE. The V end was cut by 4 bases, the J end by 5 bases, with 10 bases between. The CDR3 region has the DNA TGTGCCAGCAGCAGGACACCCAACAATGAGCAGTTCTTC. This encodes CASSRTPNNEQFF.

This clone was counted between two and nine times. The rearrangement links TRBV4-2 to TRBJ2-3; TRBD2 agrees at 7 bases. Losses at the gene ends were 4 bases for V and 6 bases for J; bases not matched to a gene: 7. Germline assignment: CDR1 LGHNA and CDR2 YNFKEQ. The CDR3 spans 14 residues. CDR3 residues: CASSPGGAGDTQYF. DNA for the CDR3: TGTGCCAGCAGCCCCGGGGGAGCGGGGGATACGCAGTATTTT.

The V call is TRBV14, the J call TRBJ2-7; 7 positions match TRBD2. The CDR3 runs 14 residues. Germline-derived CDR1 and CDR2 are SGHDN and FVKESK. Trimming took 4 bases from V and 1 from J; bases not matched to a gene: 4. DNA of the CDR3: TGTGCCAGCAGCCGATTAGCGGGTTCCTACGAGCAGTACTTC. It is translated as CASSRLAGSYEQYF.

The rearrangement links TRBV4-1 to TRBJ2-7, with TRBD2 matching over 9 bases. Unmatched junction bases numbered 9, after V lost 5 bases and J lost 7 bases. This CDR3 spans 14 amino acids. CDR1 is MGHRA, CDR2 YSYEKL, per germline. The CDR3 nucleotides are TGCGCCAGCAGCTTTGGCGGGGGGGACGAAGAGCAGTACTTC. It yields the protein CASSFGGGDEEQYF.

This sequence joins TRBV5-1 and TRBJ2-3; 8 positions match TRBD2. CDR3 length: 14 amino acids. The V gene end was trimmed by 4 bases and the J gene end by 7 bases; junction bases not matched to a gene: 8. Germline CDR1 reads SGHRS; CDR2 reads YFSETQ. The CDR3 is CASSPGTSQNTQYF. The CDR3, as DNA: TGCGCCAGCAGCCCTGGGACTAGTCAAAATACGCAGTATTTT.

The genes are TRBV6-5 and TRBJ2-7, with TRBD2 matching 9 bases. The CDR3 loop spans 14 amino acids. Germline loops: CDR1 MNHEY, CDR2 SVGAGI. V lost 10 bases, J lost 1 base, and 8 bases stayed unmatched. The CDR3 DNA follows: TGTGCCACATCGGCGCTAGCGGGGTCCTACGAGCAGTACTTC. The encoded protein is CATSALAGSYEQYF.

In its sample, this clone was seen once. The rearrangement uses TRBV27 and TRBJ2-2; TRBD1 matches at 9 bases. The CDR3 spans 18 residues. The germline V gene encodes CDR1 MNHEY and CDR2 SMNVEV (reference sequence). The trim removed 1 base at V and 0 bases at J, leaving 6 bases unmatched. CDR3: CASSLYGTGISNTGELFF. The DNA for the CDR3 is TGTGCCAGCAGTTTATACGGGACAGGGATTTCGAACACCGGGGAGCTGTTTTTT.

This clone has only one observation. This chain joins TRBV5-8 and TRBJ1-1; TRBD1 agrees at 8 bases. Trimming took 1 base from V and 4 from J; bases not matched to a gene: 12. Per the germline V gene, CDR1 is SGHTS and CDR2 is YDEGEE. The CDR3 covers 17 residues. The CDR3 reads CASSLIPGTGPGTEAFF. The CDR3 DNA reads as TGTGCCAGCAGCTTGATTCCCGGGACAGGCCCGGGCACTGAAGCTTTCTTT.

The chain couples TRBV19 to TRBJ2-7, with a possible D match to TRBD2 (5 bases). V lost 5 bases to trimming and J lost 2 bases, with 13 bases between them. The CDR3 has 14 residues. Germline values: CDR1 LNHDA, CDR2 SQIVND (reference sequence). The CDR3 is CASSSRGMTYEQYF. The DNA for the CDR3 is TGTGCCAGTAGTTCCCGGGGAATGACCTACGAGCAGTACTTC. The full variable domain, rest sourced from reference TRBV19 and TRBJ2-7, is DGGITQSPKYLFRKEGQNVTLSCEQNLNHDAMYWYRQDPGQGLRLIYYSQIVNDFQKGDIAEGYSVSREKKESFPLTVTSAQKNPTAFYLCASSSRGMTYEQYFGPGTRLTVT.

The chain carries TRBV28 and TRBJ2-7, with 9 bases lining up with TRBD1. From germline, CDR1 is MDHEN and CDR2 SYDVKM. The CDR3 totals 16 residues. With 5 bases clipped from V and 5 bases from J, the junction kept 13 bases outside the gene matches. CDR3 amino acids: CASSTRWTGALNEQYF. CDR3 coding DNA: TGTGCCAGCAGTACACGGTGGACAGGGGCGCTCAACGAGCAGTACTTC.

This rearrangement joins TRBV13 to TRBJ2-2; D is ambiguous. V gave up 4 bases and J gave up 7 bases, with 4 bases separating them. Germline CDR1 and CDR2: PRHDT and FYEKMQ (reference sequence). The CDR3 consists of 11 residues. The CDR3, as DNA: TGTGCCAGCAGCTGGCTCGGGGAGCTGTTTTTT. This encodes CASSWLGELFF.

J is TRBJ2-7 and V is TRBV15; 12 bases line up with TRBD2. Germline assignment: CDR1 LNHNV and CDR2 YYDKDF (reference sequence). V trimming: 3 bases; J trimming: 6 bases; junction bases outside the gene matches: 6. The CDR3 has 15 amino acids. CDR3 DNA sequence: TGTGCCACCAGCAGCCGGACTAGCGGGGCTCGCGAGCAGTACTTC. Translation: CATSSRTSGAREQYF.

The V gene is TRBV9, the J gene TRBJ1-2; 9 bases align to TRBD1. This CDR3 has 14 amino acids. Germline V CDR1 and CDR2: SGDLS, YYNGEE. V shed 3 bases and J 5 bases; nucleotides not matched to a gene: 5. The CDR3 loop reads CASSARQGVYGYTF. The CDR3, as DNA: TGTGCCAGCAGCGCCCGACAGGGGGTATATGGCTACACCTTC. Using reference TRBV9 and TRBJ1-2 for the parts outside the CDR3, the full variable domain is DSGVTQTPKHLITATGQRVTLRCSPRSGDLSVYWYQQSLDQGLQFLIQYYNGEERAKGNILERFSAQQFPDLHSELNLSSLELGDSALYFCASSARQGVYGYTFGSGTRLTVV.

The chain joins TRBV5-1 to TRBJ1-2; the D gene is possibly TRBD1 (5 bases). This CDR3 is 13 amino acids long. CDR1 is SGHRS and CDR2 is YFSETQ in the germline V gene. V was shortened by 4 bases and J by 4 bases, with 11 bases between the two germline ends. The CDR3 loop reads CASSRGDGYGYTF. CDR3 nucleotide sequence: TGCGCCAGCAGCCGGGGGGACGGCTATGGCTACACCTTC.